The clone carrying this T cell receptor (beta chain) appeared a few times. What it recognizes is unknown. With each sample, at least 6 micrograms of total RNA were extracted. This sample is drawn from a study of blood T cells in healthy people across ages. Looking at the study overall: The template switching approach captured approximately one barcoded beta molecule for every two T cells. The study, taken as a whole, reports: Greater diversity and more naive CD4+ cells were seen in long-lived donors than in aged donors.

The second PCR ran about 6 to 11 cycles with a sample-barcoded 5' primer and J-beta primers. Each cDNA was tagged by a template-switch adaptor containing 12 random nucleotides. TCRdb recomputed calls from the 5' RACE reads with MiXCR, one row per CDR3 protein. Among about 1.7 million distinct CDR3 sequences listed, roughly 30% were seen once. Per germline, CDR1 SGDLS and CDR2 YYNGEE. V was clipped by 0 bases and J by 5 bases, with 9 bases between them. CDR3 length: 14 residues. The chain couples TRBV9 to TRBJ2-1; tentatively, D is TRBD1 (5 bases). Sequencing used blood. This clonotype was obtained from a woman in her twenties or thirties in good health. CDR3 sequence: CASSVGTSNNEQFF. The CDR3 nucleotides read TGTGCCAGCAGCGTAGGGACATCAAACAATGAGCAGTTCTTC. Complete variable domain (other parts from reference TRBV9 and TRBJ2-1): DSGVTQTPKHLITATGQRVTLRCSPRSGDLSVYWYQQSLDQGLQFLIQYYNGEERAKGNILERFSAQQFPDLHSELNLSSLELGDSALYFCASSVGTSNNEQFFGPGTRLTVL.